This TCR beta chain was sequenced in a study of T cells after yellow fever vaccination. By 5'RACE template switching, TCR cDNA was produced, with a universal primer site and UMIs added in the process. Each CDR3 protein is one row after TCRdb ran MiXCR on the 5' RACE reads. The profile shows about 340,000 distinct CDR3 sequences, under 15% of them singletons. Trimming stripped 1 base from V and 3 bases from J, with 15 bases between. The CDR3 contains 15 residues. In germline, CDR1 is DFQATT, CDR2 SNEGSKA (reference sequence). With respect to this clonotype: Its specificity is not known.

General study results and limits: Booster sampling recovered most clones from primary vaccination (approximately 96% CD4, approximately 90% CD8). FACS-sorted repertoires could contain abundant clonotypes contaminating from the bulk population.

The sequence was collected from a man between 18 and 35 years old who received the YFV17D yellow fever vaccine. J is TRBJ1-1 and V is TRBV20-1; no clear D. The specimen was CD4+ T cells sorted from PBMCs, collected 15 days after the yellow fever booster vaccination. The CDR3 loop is CSARVSQFGDTEAFF. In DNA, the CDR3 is TGCAGTGCTAGAGTTTCCCAATTCGGCGACACTGAAGCTTTCTTT.